This TCR beta chain was found in a study of T cell responses to AZD1222 COVID-19 vaccine. The study's findings and limits: Vaccine-related CD4 TCRs covered spike, predominating at 160-218 and 743-854. Repertoires in all cases were sampled only once the peak T cell response had passed.

For this clone: The antigen remains undetermined.

Sequenced by immunoSEQ multiplex PCR; TCRdb stores in-frame clones only, minus some. In the table there are more than 70,000 clones, roughly 89% of which are singletons. The clonotype comes from an adult who received the AZD1222 COVID-19 vaccine. The input for sequencing was peripheral blood, taken 28 days after the second AZD1222 dose.

CDR3 in DNA: TGTGCCTGGAGGTCTCCGGGGGTGATCGCCCAGTACTTC. It encodes CAWRSPGVIAQYF. The J gene is TRBJ2-5, the V gene TRBV30; D is perhaps TRBD2 (6 bases). The V gene lost 3 bases and the J gene lost 9 bases, with 17 bases spanning the gap. Looked up from germline, CDR1 is GTSNPN and CDR2 is SVGIG (reference sequence). This CDR3 has 13 residues. Full variable domain (remainder filled in from reference TRBV30 and TRBJ2-5): SQTIHQWPATLVQPVGSPLSLECTVEGTSNPNLYWYRQAAGRGLQLLFYSVGIGQISSEVPQNLSASRPQDRQFILSSKKLLLSDSGFYLCAWRSPGVIAQYFGPGTRLLVL.